Below, 32 T cell receptor beta chains from the same sample are listed, as sequenced in a study of PD-1 blockade in classical Hodgkin lymphoma. Documented time point: cycle 4 day 1 (C4D1), after 6 weeks of nivolumab. With no exception, relapse followed autologous stem cell transplantation in all patients, and brentuximab vedotin exposure varied. CD8+ T cells were isolated from thawed PBMCs by magnetic negative selection. TCRdb's copy holds only in-frame clones and misses some; the assay was immunoSEQ multiplex PCR. The sample shows around 21,000 clones, approximately 88% of them seen only once. The specimen was CD8+ T cells from blood, collected before the fourth cycle of nivolumab. The source is a human donor with classical Hodgkin lymphoma.

The J gene is TRBJ2-1, the V gene TRBV27; D unresolved. Germline CDR1 and CDR2: MNHEY and SMNVEV (reference sequence). V lost 3 bases and J lost 7, with 7 bases in between. CDR3 length: 12 amino acids. As DNA, the CDR3 is TGTGCCAGCAGTTTGGCCGGGAATGAGCAGTTCTTC. It codes for CASSLAGNEQFF.

There are a few counts of this clone. The V and J genes are TRBV5-4 and TRBJ1-2; D ambiguous. The CDR3 is 12 amino acids. The V and J ends lost 2 bases and 7 bases respectively, with 9 bases between them. CDR1 and CDR2 from the germline V gene are SGHNT and YYREEE (reference sequence). The CDR3 loop is CASSLRDSGYTF. The CDR3 nucleotides are TGTGCCAGCAGCTTAAGGGATAGTGGCTACACCTTC.

V gene TRBV4-2 combines with J gene TRBJ1-2; TRBD1 agrees at 9 bases. Germline CDR1 reads LGHNA; CDR2 reads YNFKEQ. The CDR3 runs 15 residues. J lost 3 bases, V lost 4 bases, and 6 bases had no gene match. In nucleotides, the CDR3 is TGTGCCAGCAGCCCCTGGACAGGGGAAGACTATGGCTACACCTTC. Its translation: CASSPWTGEDYGYTF.

This rearrangement joins TRBV7-7 to TRBJ2-5; 8 positions match TRBD1. This CDR3 contains 14 residues. After removal of 5 bases from V and 3 bases from J, the junction contained 5 bases not matched to a gene. Germline V gene sequence: CDR1 SSHAT, CDR2 FNYEAQ (reference sequence). The CDR3 coding sequence is TGTGCCAGCAGCGTTAACAGGGGGGAAGAGACCCAGTACTTC. It yields the protein CASSVNRGEETQYF. Full variable domain (outside the CDR3, taken from reference TRBV7-7 and TRBJ2-5): GAGVSQSPRYKVTKRGQDVTLRCDPISSHATLYWYQQALGQGPEFLTYFNYEAQPDKSGLPSDRFSAERPEGSISTLTIQRTEQRDSAMYRCASSVNRGEETQYFGPGTRLLVL.

The rearrangement joins TRBV6-1 to TRBJ2-3; 12 bases are shared with TRBD2. Germline V CDR1 and CDR2: MNHNS, SASEGT. V shed 6 bases and J 4 bases; nucleotides not matched to a gene: 5. This CDR3 spans 15 amino acids. CDR3 bases: TGTGCCAGCAGCAGACTAGCGGGGGTGCCAGATACGCAGTATTTT. Protein product: CASSRLAGVPDTQYF.

This clone was seen only once. This chain connects TRBV20-1 to TRBJ2-7; D is possibly TRBD1 (5 bases). CDR3 length: 10 residues. CDR1 and CDR2 (germline): DFQATT, SNEGSKA (reference sequence). The V and J ends lost 3 bases and 10 bases respectively, with 10 bases between them. The CDR3 DNA follows: TGCAGTGCTAGGACAGAATCTCAGTACTTC. Translated: CSARTESQYF.

This clone has a single count. The gene calls are TRBV15 and TRBJ1-3; TRBD1 matches at 8 bases. From germline, CDR1 is LNHNV and CDR2 YYDKDF (reference sequence). The CDR3 has 15 amino acids. V lost 8 bases and J lost 3; bases outside the gene matches: 9. DNA of the CDR3: TGTGCCACCCTTTCCACAGGGACAGGTGGAAACACCATATATTTT. It codes for CATLSTGTGGNTIYF.

The CDR3 coding sequence is TGTGCCAGTAGTATTTTAAGCGGGGTCAACAATGAGCAGTTCTTC. This codes for CASSILSGVNNEQFF. This chain links TRBV19 with TRBJ2-1, with TRBD2 identical over 7 bases. The CDR3 loop spans 15 amino acids. V shed 3 bases, J shed 5 bases, and the junction held 7 bases outside the gene matches. CDR1 LNHDA and CDR2 SQIVND come from the germline V gene (reference sequence).

V is TRBV5-4 and J is TRBJ2-1, with a tentative D call TRBD1 (6 bases). Looked up from germline, CDR1 is SGHNT and CDR2 is YYREEE (reference sequence). V was cut by 4 bases and J by 7 bases, with 12 bases left in between. The CDR3 has 13 amino acids. CDR3 nucleotide sequence: TGTGCCAGCAGCCCTTCTCAGGGGAATGAGCAGTTCTTC. Its translation is CASSPSQGNEQFF.

CDR3: CASSSLDTPHVREQFF. The DNA for the CDR3 is TGTGCCAGCAGTTCCTTGGACACCCCCCACGTCCGTGAGCAGTTCTTC. The chain is built from TRBV4-2 and TRBJ2-1; possible D gene TRBD1, 5 bases. The length of the CDR3 is 16 residues. Trimming pared 6 bases from V and 9 bases from J, leaving 24 bases between. The germline V gene encodes CDR1 LGHNA and CDR2 YNFKEQ.

The genes are TRBV4-2 and TRBJ2-5, with 9 bases matching TRBD2. The DNA end is more similar to TRBJ2-7, so the J call may be wrong. The CDR3 runs to 15 residues. Germline V gene lookup returns CDR1 LGHNA and CDR2 YNFKEQ. CDR3 in amino acids: CASSQEGLAGYEQYF. For the CDR3, the DNA is TGTGCCAGCAGCCAGGAGGGACTAGCCGGCTACGAGCAGTACTTC.

The genes are TRBV7-2 and TRBJ1-1; D is unclear. Per germline, CDR1 SGHTA and CDR2 FQGNSA. The CDR3 sequence is 13 residues long. The germline V and J ends were trimmed by 0 bases and 7 bases, with 9 bases remaining between them. The CDR3 reads CASSLAVSIEAFF. CDR3 nucleotide sequence: TGTGCCAGCAGCTTAGCGGTTTCTATTGAAGCTTTCTTT.

The rearrangement joins TRBV4-3 to TRBJ1-2, with unresolved D. Trimming cost V 1 base and J 4 bases, with 16 bases left between them. The CDR3 covers 16 residues. Per germline, CDR1 LGHNA and CDR2 YSLEER. The CDR3 loop reads CASSQGRSSQSYGYTF. The CDR3 bases are TGCGCCAGCAGCCAAGGGCGGTCCAGCCAGTCCTATGGCTACACCTTC.

This rearrangement joins TRBV15 to TRBJ2-4, with D uncertain. This CDR3 has 14 residues. The ends were cut back, 4 bases at V and 5 bases at J, with 12 bases in the middle. Germline CDR1 reads LNHNV; CDR2 reads YYDKDF (reference sequence). CDR3 protein: CATSNSWTENIQYF. The DNA for the CDR3 is TGTGCCACCAGCAACTCTTGGACGGAAAACATTCAGTACTTC.

The sample holds a few counts of this clone. The genes are TRBV19 and TRBJ1-5; D unresolved. Germline loops: CDR1 LNHDA, CDR2 SQIVND (reference sequence). The V end was cut by 3 bases, the J end by 3 bases, with 9 bases between. The CDR3 totals 14 residues. The CDR3 reads CASSIVSYNQPQHF. The CDR3 DNA reads as TGTGCCAGTAGTATCGTCAGCTACAATCAGCCCCAGCATTTT. The complete variable domain, with remaining parts taken from reference TRBV19 and TRBJ1-5, reads DGGITQSPKYLFRKEGQNVTLSCEQNLNHDAMYWYRQDPGQGLRLIYYSQIVNDFQKGDIAEGYSVSREKKESFPLTVTSAQKNPTAFYLCASSIVSYNQPQHFGDGTRLSIL.

This chain uses TRBV15 with TRBJ2-7; 7 bases fit TRBD1. Unmatched junction bases numbered 4, after V lost 1 base and J lost 1 base. The CDR3 has 15 amino acids. CDR1 is LNHNV and CDR2 is YYDKDF in the germline V gene (reference sequence). CDR3 region: CATSRGGQVSYEQYF. Written as DNA, the CDR3 is TGTGCCACCAGCAGAGGAGGACAGGTGTCCTACGAGCAGTACTTC.

V is TRBV9 and J is TRBJ2-1; a weak D match, TRBD2 (6 bases). Germline CDR1 and CDR2: SGDLS and YYNGEE. Deletions cut 0 bases from V and 8 bases from J, with 12 bases between. There are 14 residues in the CDR3. CDR3 sequence (DNA): TGTGCCAGCAGCGTAGTGGGGGGTAACGATGAGCAGTTCTTC. Its protein is CASSVVGGNDEQFF.

V and J are TRBV7-9 and TRBJ2-7; TRBD1 aligns across 7 bases. Germline V gene lookup returns CDR1 SEHNR and CDR2 FQNEAQ (reference sequence). This CDR3 is 17 amino acids long. The V gene end was trimmed by 3 bases and the J gene end by 3 bases; junction bases not matched to a gene: 14. The CDR3: CASSLETGVPNDYEQYF. The CDR3 DNA reads TGTGCCAGCAGCTTGGAAACAGGGGTCCCGAACGACTACGAGCAGTACTTC.

This clone occurred a few times. The chain couples TRBV29-1 to TRBJ1-4, with D perhaps TRBD1 (5 bases). In germline, CDR1 is SQVTM, CDR2 ANQGSEA. Between the trimmed V and J ends, which lost 5 bases and 5 bases, there was a span of 15 bases. The CDR3 has 14 amino acids. The CDR3: CSVTGRGGNEKLFF. In nucleotides, the CDR3 is TGCAGCGTTACGGGGCGCGGTGGGAATGAAAAACTGTTTTTT.

In nucleotides, the CDR3 is TGTGCCAGCAGCTTCGGACAGGGGGATCAGCCCCAGCATTTT. It codes for CASSFGQGDQPQHF. The chain links TRBV5-8 to TRBJ1-5; 10 nucleotides align to TRBD1. This CDR3 is 14 amino acids long. V lost 2 bases and J lost 5; bases outside the gene matches: 1. Germline V gives CDR1 SGHTS, CDR2 YDEGEE.

The chain links TRBV14 to TRBJ2-3; D tentatively reads TRBD1 or TRBD2 (5 bases each). The germline gives CDR1 SGHDN, CDR2 FVKESK. The CDR3 has 15 residues. V lost 4 bases and J lost 4, with 15 bases in between. The CDR3 is CASSRGAFSADTQYF. The CDR3 DNA reads TGTGCCAGCAGCCGAGGGGCCTTTTCGGCAGATACGCAGTATTTT.

The J gene is TRBJ2-7, the V gene TRBV4-3; 10 bases line up with TRBD1. Germline CDR1 is LGHNA and CDR2 is YSLEER. The CDR3 covers 16 residues. Trimming removed 3 bases from V and 0 bases from J; junction bases left unmatched: 5. The CDR3 loop reads CASSQAWTGGSYEQYF. The DNA of the CDR3 is TGCGCCAGCAGCCAGGCTTGGACAGGGGGCTCCTACGAGCAGTACTTC.

This sequence joins TRBV30 and TRBJ2-7; D is uncertain. The CDR3 is made up of 13 amino acids. Germline loops: CDR1 GTSNPN, CDR2 SVGIG (reference sequence). Trimming shortened V by 0 bases and J by 6 bases, and 12 bases separated the two germline ends. CDR3 amino acids: CAWSVAEASEQYF. The CDR3 DNA reads as TGTGCCTGGAGTGTAGCAGAGGCATCCGAGCAGTACTTC.

The rearrangement uses TRBV7-8 and TRBJ2-2, with 8 bases lining up with TRBD1. Germline V lookup: CDR1 SGHVS, CDR2 FQNEAQ. The ends lost 5 bases at V and 5 bases at J; junction bases unmatched: 10. CDR3 length: 16 residues. CDR3 DNA: TGTGCCAGCAGCCAGGGGGCAGGTCTGGGGACCGGGGAGCTGTTTTTT. Translation gives CASSQGAGLGTGELFF.

V gene TRBV12-5 combines with J gene TRBJ1-1; TRBD1 matches 8 bases. Germline trimming cut 2 bases from V and 1 base from J; bases unmatched to any gene: 6. Per the germline V gene, CDR1 is LGHNT and CDR2 is FRNRAP. CDR3 length: 16 amino acids. The CDR3 coding sequence is TGTGCTAGTGGTTTGCCTCCGGGACAGGCGAACACTGAAGCTTTCTTT. It codes for CASGLPPGQANTEAFF.

This sequence joins TRBV25-1 and TRBJ1-3; D not resolved. The germline V gene encodes CDR1 MGHDK and CDR2 SYGVNS. V was shortened by 7 bases and J by 6 bases, with 10 bases between the two germline ends. This CDR3 region has 12 residues. This chain's CDR3 is CASMMGLNTIYF. In nucleotides, the CDR3 is TGTGCCAGCATGATGGGTCTAAACACCATATATTTT.

V is TRBV7-2 and J is TRBJ2-7; the D gene is possibly TRBD2 (6 bases). The CDR3 contains 16 residues. Trimming removed 3 bases at V and 0 bases at J, with 15 bases between. The germline V gene has CDR1 SGHTA and CDR2 FQGNSA. CDR3 in DNA: TGTGCCAGCAGCTTGATTATTCGGACTACCTCCTACGAGCAGTACTTC. Translated: CASSLIIRTTSYEQYF.

Worth noting for this clone: The junction shows a germline mismatch at one end, possibly a read error. This chain links TRBV5-4 with TRBJ1-5; a weak D match, TRBD1 (6 bases). CDR3 length: 14 amino acids. CDR1 and CDR2 (germline): SGHNT, YYREEE (reference sequence). Written as DNA, the CDR3 is TGCGCCAGCAGCCAAGACCGGGACATTCAGCCCCAGCATTTT. The encoded protein is CASSQDRDIQPQHF.

The count of this clone is one. The rearrangement joins TRBV4-2 to TRBJ1-2; 8 bases agree with TRBD1. Germline trimming cut 5 bases from V and 8 bases from J; bases unmatched to any gene: 13. CDR1 is LGHNA, CDR2 YNFKEQ, per germline. The length of the CDR3 is 15 residues. CDR3 sequence (DNA): TGTGCCAGCAGCGAATCACCCCAGGGGGCGGGCGGCTACACCTTC. Translation: CASSESPQGAGGYTF.

V and J are TRBV18 and TRBJ1-4, with D perhaps matching TRBD1 (5 bases). V shed 3 bases and J shed 7 bases, with 18 bases lying between them. The V gene's germline CDR1 is KGHSH and CDR2 LQKENI. The CDR3 is 16 amino acids. In DNA, the CDR3 is TGTGCCAGCTCACCTCCCCTCAGGGCCGTGGGTGAAAAACTGTTTTTT. Its protein is CASSPPLRAVGEKLFF.

The CDR3 DNA is TGTGCCAGCAGCCCCGGGCGGGAGCAGTACTTC. This codes for CASSPGREQYF. The chain combines TRBV7-2 with TRBJ2-5, with 7 bases identical to TRBD2. This CDR3 has 11 amino acids. The germline gives CDR1 SGHTA, CDR2 FQGNSA. V lost 5 bases, J lost 11 bases, and 5 bases stayed unmatched.

This sequence joins TRBV20-1 and TRBJ1-2; unclear D gene. Trimming left V 0 bases short and J 8 bases short, with 4 bases between. The CDR3 is made up of 10 amino acids. CDR1 and CDR2 (germline): DFQATT, SNEGSKA (reference sequence). The CDR3 DNA is TGCAGTGCTAGAGATAAGGGCTACACCTTC. This gives the protein CSARDKGYTF.